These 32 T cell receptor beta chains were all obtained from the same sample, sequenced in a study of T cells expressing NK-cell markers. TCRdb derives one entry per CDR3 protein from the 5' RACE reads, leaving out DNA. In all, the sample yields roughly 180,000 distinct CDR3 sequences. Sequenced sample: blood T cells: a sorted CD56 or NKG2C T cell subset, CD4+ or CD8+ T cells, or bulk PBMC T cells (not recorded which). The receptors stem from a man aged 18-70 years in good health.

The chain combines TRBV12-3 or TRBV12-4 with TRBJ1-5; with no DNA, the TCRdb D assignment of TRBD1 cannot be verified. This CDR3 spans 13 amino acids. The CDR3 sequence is CASRQDGSQPQHF.

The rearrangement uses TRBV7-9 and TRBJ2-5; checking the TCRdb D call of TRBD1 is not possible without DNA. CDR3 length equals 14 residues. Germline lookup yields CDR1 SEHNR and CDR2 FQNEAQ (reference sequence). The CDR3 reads CASNARGLGETQYF.

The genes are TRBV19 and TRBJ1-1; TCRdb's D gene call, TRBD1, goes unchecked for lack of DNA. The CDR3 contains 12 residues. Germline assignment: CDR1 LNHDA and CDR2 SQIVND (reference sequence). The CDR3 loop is CASVNYRFEAFF.

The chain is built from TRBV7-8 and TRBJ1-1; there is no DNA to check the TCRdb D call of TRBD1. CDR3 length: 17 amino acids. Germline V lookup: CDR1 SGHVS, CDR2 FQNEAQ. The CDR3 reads CASSLLNTGGMNTEAFF.

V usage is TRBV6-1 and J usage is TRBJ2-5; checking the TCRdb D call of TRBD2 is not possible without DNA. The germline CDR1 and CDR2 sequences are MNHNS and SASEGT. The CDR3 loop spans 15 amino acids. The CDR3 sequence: CASSDRGTGRETQYF.

The CDR3 sequence: CASTLGGTIGSFF. The genes are TRBV28 and TRBJ2-1; without DNA, the TCRdb call of TRBD1 cannot be checked. The CDR3 extends over 13 amino acids. Germline assignment: CDR1 MDHEN and CDR2 SYDVKM.

CDR3 loop: CSGRAEVNPEQFF. The chain has TRBV20-1 and TRBJ2-1; no DNA is available, so the TRBD2 call from TCRdb remains unchecked. The CDR3 spans 13 residues. Germline-derived CDR1 and CDR2 are DFQATT and SNEGSKA (reference sequence).

The chain's CDR3 is CASSEASFWDEQYF. The chain is built from TRBV2 and TRBJ2-7. The germline CDR1 and CDR2 sequences are SNHLY and FYNNEI. The CDR3 runs to 14 residues.

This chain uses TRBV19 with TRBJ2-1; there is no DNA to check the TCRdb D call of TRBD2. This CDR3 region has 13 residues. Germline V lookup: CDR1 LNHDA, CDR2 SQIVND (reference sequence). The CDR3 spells CASSGGGVDEQFF. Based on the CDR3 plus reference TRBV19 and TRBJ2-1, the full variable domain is DGGITQSPKYLFRKEGQNVTLSCEQNLNHDAMYWYRQDPGQGLRLIYYSQIVNDFQKGDIAEGYSVSREKKESFPLTVTSAQKNPTAFYLCASSGGGVDEQFFGPGTRLTVL.

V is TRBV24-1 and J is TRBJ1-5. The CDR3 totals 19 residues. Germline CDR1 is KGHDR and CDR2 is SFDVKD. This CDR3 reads CATSEPQALGQNSNQPQHF.

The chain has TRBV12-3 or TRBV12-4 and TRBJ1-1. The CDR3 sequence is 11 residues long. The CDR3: CASSSNTEAFF.

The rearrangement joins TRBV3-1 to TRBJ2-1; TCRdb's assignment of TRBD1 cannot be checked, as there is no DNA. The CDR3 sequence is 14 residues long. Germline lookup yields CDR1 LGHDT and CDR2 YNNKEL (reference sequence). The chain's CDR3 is CASGGGARANEQFF.

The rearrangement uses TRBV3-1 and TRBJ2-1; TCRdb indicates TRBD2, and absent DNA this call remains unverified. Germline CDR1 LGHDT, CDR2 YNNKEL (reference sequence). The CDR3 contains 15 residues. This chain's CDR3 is CASRGASGGVNEQFF.

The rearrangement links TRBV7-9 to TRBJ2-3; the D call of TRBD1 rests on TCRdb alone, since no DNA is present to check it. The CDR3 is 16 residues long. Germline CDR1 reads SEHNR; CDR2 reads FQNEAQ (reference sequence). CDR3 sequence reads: CASSPTGGFPTDTQYF. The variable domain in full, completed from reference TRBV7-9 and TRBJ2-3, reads DTGVSQNPRHKITKRGQNVTFRCDPISEHNRLYWYRQTLGQGPEFLTYFQNEAQLEKSRLLSDRFSAERPKGSFSTLEIQRTEQGDSAMYLCASSPTGGFPTDTQYFGPGTRLTVL.

CDR3 residues: CASSSDGTGGDPDSYEQYF. This sequence joins TRBV18 and TRBJ2-7; no DNA is available, so the TRBD1 call from TCRdb remains unchecked. Germline-derived CDR1 and CDR2 are KGHSH and LQKENI. There are 19 residues in the CDR3.

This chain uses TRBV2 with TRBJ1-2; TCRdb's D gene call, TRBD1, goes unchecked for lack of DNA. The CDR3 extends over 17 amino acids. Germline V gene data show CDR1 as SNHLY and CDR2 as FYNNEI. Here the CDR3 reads CASSERGQGPANYGYTF.

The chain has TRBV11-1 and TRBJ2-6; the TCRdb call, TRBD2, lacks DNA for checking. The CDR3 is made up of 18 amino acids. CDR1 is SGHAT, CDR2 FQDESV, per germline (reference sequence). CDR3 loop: CASSLIQGGASGANVLTF.

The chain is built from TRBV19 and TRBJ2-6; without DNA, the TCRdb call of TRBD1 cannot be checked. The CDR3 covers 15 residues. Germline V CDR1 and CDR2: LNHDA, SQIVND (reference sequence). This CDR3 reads CASNEGASGANVLTF.

CDR3: CASSGTGGNTEAFF. V and J are TRBV6-1 and TRBJ1-1; the TCRdb call, TRBD1, lacks DNA for checking. The CDR3 length is 14 residues. Germline V gene sequence: CDR1 MNHNS, CDR2 SASEGT.

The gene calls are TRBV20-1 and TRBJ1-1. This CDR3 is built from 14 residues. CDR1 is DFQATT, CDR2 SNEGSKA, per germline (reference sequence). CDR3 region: CSARASGSDTEAFF.

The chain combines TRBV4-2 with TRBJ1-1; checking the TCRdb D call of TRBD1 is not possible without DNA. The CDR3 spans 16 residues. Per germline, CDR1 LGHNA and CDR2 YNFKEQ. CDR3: CASSQPDSWMNTEAFF.

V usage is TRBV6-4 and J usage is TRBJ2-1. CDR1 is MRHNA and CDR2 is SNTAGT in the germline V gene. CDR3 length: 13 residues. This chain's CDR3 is CASSETGWDEQFF.

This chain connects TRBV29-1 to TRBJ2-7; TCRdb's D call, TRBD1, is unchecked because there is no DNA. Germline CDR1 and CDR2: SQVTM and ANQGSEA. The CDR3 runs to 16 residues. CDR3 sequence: CSVEGTGDRPGYEQYF.

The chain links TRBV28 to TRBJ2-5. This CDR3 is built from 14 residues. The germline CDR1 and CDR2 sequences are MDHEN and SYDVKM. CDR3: CASSLRSGSETQYF.

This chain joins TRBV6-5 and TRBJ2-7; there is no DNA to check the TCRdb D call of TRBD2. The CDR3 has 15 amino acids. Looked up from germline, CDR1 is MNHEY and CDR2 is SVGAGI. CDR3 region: CASSFQGGAPYEQYF.

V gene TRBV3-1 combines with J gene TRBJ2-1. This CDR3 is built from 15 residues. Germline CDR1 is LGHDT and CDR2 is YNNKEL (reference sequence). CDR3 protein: CASSQELALVNEQFF.

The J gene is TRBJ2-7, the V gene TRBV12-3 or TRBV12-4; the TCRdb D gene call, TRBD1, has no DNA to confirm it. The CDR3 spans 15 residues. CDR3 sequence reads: CASSSRVGGLDEQYF.

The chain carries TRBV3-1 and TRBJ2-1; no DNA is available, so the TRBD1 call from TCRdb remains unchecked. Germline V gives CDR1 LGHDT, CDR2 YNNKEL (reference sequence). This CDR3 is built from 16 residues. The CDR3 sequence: CASSQPRGSARNEQFF.

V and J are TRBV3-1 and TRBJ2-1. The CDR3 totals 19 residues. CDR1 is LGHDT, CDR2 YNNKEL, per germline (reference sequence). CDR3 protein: CASSQDSFFMKSSYNEQFF.

The CDR3 region is CASSQGDTPEAFF. This chain uses TRBV4-1 with TRBJ1-1. Germline V gene sequence: CDR1 MGHRA, CDR2 YSYEKL. The CDR3 loop spans 13 amino acids.

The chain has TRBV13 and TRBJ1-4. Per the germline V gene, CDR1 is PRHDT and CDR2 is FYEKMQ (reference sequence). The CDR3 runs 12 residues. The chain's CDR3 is CASSTDNEKLFF. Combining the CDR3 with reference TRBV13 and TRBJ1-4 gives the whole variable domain AAGVIQSPRHLIKEKRETATLKCYPIPRHDTVYWYQQGPGQDPQFLISFYEKMQSDKGSIPDRFSAQQFSDYHSELNMSSLELGDSALYFCASSTDNEKLFFGSGTQLSVL.

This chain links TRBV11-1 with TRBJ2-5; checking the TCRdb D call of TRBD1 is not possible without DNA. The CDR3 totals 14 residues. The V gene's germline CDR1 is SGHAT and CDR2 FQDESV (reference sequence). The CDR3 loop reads CASSILGAQETQYF. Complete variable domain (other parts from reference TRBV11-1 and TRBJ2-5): EAEVAQSPRYKITEKSQAVAFWCDPISGHATLYWYRQILGQGPELLVQFQDESVVDDSQLPKDRFSAERLKGVDSTLKIQPAELGDSAMYLCASSILGAQETQYFGPGTRLLVL.